This entry lists 25 T cell receptor beta chains sequenced from one sample in a study of blood T cells in healthy people across ages. PCR was performed a second time for 7 to 11 cycles using a sample-barcoded 5' primer and a J-beta primer mix. TCRdb independently ran MiXCR on the 5' RACE reads; one entry per CDR3 protein. In the table there are roughly 500,000 distinct CDR3 sequences, 25% to 30% of which are singletons. Sequences were obtained from blood. The receptors derive from a woman in her 70s in good health.

The chain joins TRBV7-2 to TRBJ1-2; 9 nucleotides line up with TRBD1. Germline assignment: CDR1 SGHTA and CDR2 FQGNSA. The trim removed 0 bases at V and 7 bases at J, leaving 6 bases unmatched. CDR3 size: 15 residues. DNA for the CDR3: TGTGCCAGCAGCTTAGCCCTGGGACAGGGAGGTGGCTACACCTTC. Protein product: CASSLALGQGGGYTF.

The chain employs TRBV6-6 and TRBJ2-3; D is perhaps TRBD2 (5 bases). CDR3 size: 15 residues. Germline lookup yields CDR1 MNHNY and CDR2 SVGAGI (reference sequence). The V and J ends lost 0 bases and 2 bases respectively, with 9 bases between them. The CDR3 loop is CASSYSRAPTDTQYF. CDR3 sequence (DNA): TGTGCCAGCAGTTACTCGAGGGCCCCCACAGATACGCAGTATTTT.

Points on this clonotype: Germline and junction disagree at one end, which may indicate a read error. This chain links TRBV5-1 with TRBJ1-4; D is undetermined. CDR1 and CDR2 from the germline V gene are SGHRS and YFSETQ. The CDR3 runs 16 residues. This chain's CDR3 is CASSPQTTSTNEKLFF. Written as DNA, the CDR3 is TGTGCCAGCAGCCCTCAGACAACTTCAACTAATGAAAAACTGTTTTTT.

This chain uses TRBV7-2 with TRBJ2-3; TRBD2 is a possible D gene (7 bases). This CDR3 has 15 amino acids. Trimming removed 4 bases from V and 3 bases from J, with 14 bases in between. Germline V gene lookup returns CDR1 SGHTA and CDR2 FQGNSA. In DNA, the CDR3 is TGTGCCAGCAGCTCCTTGGGGGGGCATACAGATACGCAGTATTTT. This encodes CASSSLGGHTDTQYF. The full variable domain, rest sourced from reference TRBV7-2 and TRBJ2-3, is GAGVSQSPSNKVTEKGKDVELRCDPISGHTALYWYRQSLGQGLEFLIYFQGNSAPDKSGLPSDRFSAERTGGSVSTLTIQRTQQEDSAVYLCASSSLGGHTDTQYFGPGTRLTVL.

This clonotype occurred a few times. This chain links TRBV12-3 or TRBV12-4 with TRBJ1-3; 8 bases are a match to TRBD1. The CDR3 length is 16 residues. V lost 2 bases and J lost 1; bases outside the gene matches: 4. Here the CDR3 reads CASSLRTGPSGNTIYF. The CDR3 coding sequence is TGTGCCAGCAGTTTACGGACAGGGCCTTCTGGAAACACCATATATTTT.

J is TRBJ2-7 and V is TRBV6-2 or TRBV6-3; no definite D call. The V end lost 0 bases, the J end lost 8 bases, and 14 bases lay between the germline ends. CDR1 MNHEY and CDR2 SVGEGT come from the germline V gene. The CDR3 has 14 amino acids. This CDR3 reads CASSYSTLKDKQYF. CDR3 nucleotide sequence: TGTGCCAGCAGTTACTCGACGTTGAAGGATAAGCAGTACTTC.

The chain has TRBV5-1 and TRBJ2-1, with TRBD1 matching over 7 bases. The end of the DNA is better explained by TRBJ2-7, so the J call may be wrong. CDR1 and CDR2 (germline): SGHRS, YFSETQ. CDR3 length: 13 residues. The CDR3, as DNA: TGCGCCAGCAGCTTTACCCCAGGGGGCGAGCAGTACTTC. This codes for CASSFTPGGEQYF.

A few counts support this clonotype. CDR3 in DNA: TGTGCCAGCAGCGTAAGTGGGACAGGGTACACTGAAGCTTTCTTT. It specifies CASSVSGTGYTEAFF. This chain links TRBV9 with TRBJ1-1; 9 nucleotides align to TRBD1. The CDR3 sequence is 15 residues long. The V and J ends lost 1 base and 3 bases, in that order; junction bases with no gene match: 4. Germline V lookup: CDR1 SGDLS, CDR2 YYNGEE. Drawing the rest from reference TRBV9 and TRBJ1-1, the complete variable domain is DSGVTQTPKHLITATGQRVTLRCSPRSGDLSVYWYQQSLDQGLQFLIQYYNGEERAKGNILERFSAQQFPDLHSELNLSSLELGDSALYFCASSVSGTGYTEAFFGQGTRLTVV.

The chain links TRBV11-1 to TRBJ2-4, with 8 bases lining up with TRBD2. V lost 4 bases and J lost 11; bases outside the gene matches: 10. CDR3 size: 14 residues. In germline, CDR1 is SGHAT, CDR2 FQDESV (reference sequence). CDR3 sequence: CASSWGLEGKVQYF. The DNA for the CDR3 is TGTGCCAGCAGCTGGGGACTAGAGGGGAAGGTTCAGTACTTC.

V and J are TRBV10-2 and TRBJ1-6; 8 nucleotides align to TRBD1. V shed 4 bases and J 10 bases; nucleotides not matched to a gene: 6. This CDR3 is 14 amino acids long. The germline gives CDR1 WSHSY, CDR2 SAAADI. The CDR3 region has the DNA TGCGCCAGCAGTGCACAGGGGGTGGGATCACCCCTCCACTTT. Protein sequence: CASSAQGVGSPLHF.

This clonotype was seen a handful of times. The rearrangement links TRBV6-5 to TRBJ2-7; 9 bases map to TRBD2. V was pared by 6 bases and J by 2 bases, with 5 bases of the junction left unmatched. CDR1 is MNHEY and CDR2 is SVGAGI in the germline V gene. The CDR3 length is 14 residues. DNA of the CDR3: TGTGCCAGCAGCACTAGCGGGCCTACCTACGAGCAGTACTTC. Protein: CASSTSGPTYEQYF.

Turning to this clonotype: The conserved phenylalanine or tryptophan is not found at the CDR3 terminus, so this likely reflects a read error. It is unclear where the CDR3 begins or ends on the DNA, so no DNA is shown, and the CDR3 is as TCRdb lists it. V usage is TRBV11-2 and J usage is TRBJ2-4; the D call in the table, TRBD2, was not verified against the DNA. Germline CDR1 reads SGHAT; CDR2 reads FQNNGV. The CDR3 numbers 9 amino acids, ends counted. CDR3 amino acids: CASVLSSGV.

This clonotype was seen a few times. In DNA, the CDR3 is TGCAGTGCTAAAAAGGGAGAGGGAGACACTGAAGCTTTCTTT. This sequence encodes CSAKKGEGDTEAFF. The V and J genes are TRBV20-1 and TRBJ1-1, with unresolved D. V was clipped by 4 bases and J by 3 bases, with 15 bases between them. This CDR3 spans 14 amino acids. Germline CDR1 DFQATT, CDR2 SNEGSKA (reference sequence).

The gene calls are TRBV7-2 and TRBJ1-1, with D possibly being TRBD1 (6 bases). V lost 0 bases to trimming and J lost 0 bases, with 20 bases between them. Germline CDR1 SGHTA, CDR2 FQGNSA. The CDR3 contains 19 residues. CDR3 in amino acids: CASSLAGRGARILNTEAFF. The CDR3 DNA is TGTGCCAGCAGCTTAGCGGGGAGGGGGGCCCGAATATTGAACACTGAAGCTTTCTTT.

This chain uses TRBV7-9 with TRBJ1-1, with D unclear. The CDR3 covers 14 residues. The germline V gene has CDR1 SEHNR and CDR2 FQNEAQ (reference sequence). Trimming shortened V by 5 bases and J by 5 bases, and 15 bases separated the two germline ends. The CDR3 bases are TGTGCCAGCAGCCCTCGGGCCAGAGGGACTGAAGCTTTCTTT. It encodes CASSPRARGTEAFF.

This clonotype was observed a handful of times. V gene TRBV7-2 combines with J gene TRBJ1-4; D ambiguous. V was pared by 3 bases and J by 0 bases, with 11 bases between. The length of the CDR3 is 16 residues. Germline-derived CDR1 and CDR2 are SGHTA and FQGNSA. The DNA of the CDR3 is TGTGCCAGCAGCTTGAGGGTTTCAGCAACTAATGAAAAACTGTTTTTT. Translated: CASSLRVSATNEKLFF. The full variable domain, with the rest looked up from reference TRBV7-2 and TRBJ1-4, is GAGVSQSPSNKVTEKGKDVELRCDPISGHTALYWYRQSLGQGLEFLIYFQGNSAPDKSGLPSDRFSAERTGGSVSTLTIQRTQQEDSAVYLCASSLRVSATNEKLFFGSGTQLSVL.

This clonotype came up a few times. The CDR3 DNA is TGTGCCAGCAGCTCCCGGACGCAGCCCCAGCATTTT. Translation: CASSSRTQPQHF. The chain uses TRBV7-2 and TRBJ1-5; D gene ambiguous. Germline CDR1 reads SGHTA; CDR2 reads FQGNSA. V lost 4 bases and J lost 7, with 8 bases in between. CDR3 size: 12 residues.

Only a few counts were recorded for this clonotype. V gene TRBV7-2 combines with J gene TRBJ2-5; D possibly corresponds to TRBD2 (6 bases). The length of the CDR3 is 13 residues. Trimming took off 5 bases at V and 5 bases at J, with 12 bases between the two ends. From germline, CDR1 is SGHTA and CDR2 FQGNSA. The CDR3 DNA sequence: TGTGCCAGCAGCCCATCGAGCGGGGAGACCCAGTACTTC. It codes for CASSPSSGETQYF.

V is TRBV7-6 and J is TRBJ2-7, with D possibly being TRBD2 (6 bases). Germline V gene sequence: CDR1 SGHVS, CDR2 FNYEAQ. The CDR3 runs 15 residues. With 2 bases removed from V and 0 bases from J, the gap between germline ends came to 11 bases. This CDR3 reads CASSLSEGPSYEQYF. CDR3 DNA: TGTGCCAGCAGCTTATCGGAGGGCCCCTCCTACGAGCAGTACTTC.

This chain joins TRBV7-6 and TRBJ2-2, with 11 bases fitting TRBD1. The V gene's germline CDR1 is SGHVS and CDR2 FNYEAQ. The junction had 12 bases not matched to a gene; V was cut back by 5 bases and J by 4 bases. This CDR3 is 18 amino acids long. The CDR3 nucleotides read TGTGCCAGCAGCCCCCGGACAGGGGGCCAAAGGACCACCGGGGAGCTGTTTTTT. This codes for CASSPRTGGQRTTGELFF.

The chain couples TRBV7-2 to TRBJ1-2; D remains unclear. The CDR3 is 16 amino acids. Germline V gene lookup returns CDR1 SGHTA and CDR2 FQGNSA. The V end was cut by 2 bases, the J end by 5 bases, with 18 bases between. The CDR3 reads CASSLRVVRAAYGYTF. In DNA form, the CDR3 reads TGTGCCAGCAGCTTACGGGTTGTTAGGGCAGCTTATGGCTACACCTTC.

This chain uses TRBV2 with TRBJ1-2; D unresolved. The CDR3 sequence is 13 residues long. The ends were cut back, 8 bases at V and 2 bases at J, with 12 bases in the middle. In germline, CDR1 is SNHLY, CDR2 FYNNEI. The DNA of the CDR3 is TGTGCCAGCGTTATCGAGCAAAACTATGGCTACACCTTC. This gives the protein CASVIEQNYGYTF.

The V call is TRBV7-9, the J call TRBJ1-2; no firm D call. The CDR3 is 13 residues long. The V and J ends lost 5 bases and 4 bases respectively, with 11 bases between them. Germline V gives CDR1 SEHNR, CDR2 FQNEAQ (reference sequence). This CDR3 is CASSPTLLYGYTF. CDR3 bases: TGTGCCAGCAGCCCTACACTGCTCTATGGCTACACCTTC.

The chain recombines TRBV7-9 with TRBJ2-7, with 11 bases aligning to TRBD1. The CDR3 loop spans 15 amino acids. The V gene end was trimmed by 4 bases and the J gene end by 3 bases; junction bases not matched to a gene: 5. Germline CDR1 and CDR2: SEHNR and FQNEAQ (reference sequence). The CDR3 reads CASSYPGQGGYEQYF. In DNA, the CDR3 is TGTGCCAGCAGCTATCCGGGACAGGGGGGCTACGAGCAGTACTTC.

The chain uses TRBV27 and TRBJ1-4; D not certain. The length of the CDR3 is 15 residues. V was shortened by 5 bases and J by 2 bases, with 12 bases between the two germline ends. The germline gives CDR1 MNHEY, CDR2 SMNVEV (reference sequence). DNA of the CDR3: TGTGCCAGCAGTACCCGGGCGGGTACTAATGAAAAACTGTTTTTT. This translates into CASSTRAGTNEKLFF.